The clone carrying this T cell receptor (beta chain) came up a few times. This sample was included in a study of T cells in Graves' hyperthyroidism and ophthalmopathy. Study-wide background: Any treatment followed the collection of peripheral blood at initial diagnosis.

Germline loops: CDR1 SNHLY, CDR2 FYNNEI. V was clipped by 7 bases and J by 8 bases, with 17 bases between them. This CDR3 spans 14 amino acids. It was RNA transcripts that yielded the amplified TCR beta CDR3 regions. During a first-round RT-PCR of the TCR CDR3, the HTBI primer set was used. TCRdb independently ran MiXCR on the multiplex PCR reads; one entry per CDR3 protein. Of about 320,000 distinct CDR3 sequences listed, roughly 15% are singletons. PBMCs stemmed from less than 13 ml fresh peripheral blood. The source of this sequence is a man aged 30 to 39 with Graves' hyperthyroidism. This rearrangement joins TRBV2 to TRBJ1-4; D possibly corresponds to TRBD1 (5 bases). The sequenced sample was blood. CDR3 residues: CASTTEGRGEKLFF. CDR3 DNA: TGTGCCAGCACTACGGAGGGGCGCGGAGAAAAACTGTTTTTT.